The 5 T cell receptor beta chains below all came from one sample that was sequenced in a study of CD8 T cells in ankylosing spondylitis. One entry per CDR3 protein, called by TCRdb with MiXCR from the 5' RACE reads. This sample has under 300,000 distinct CDR3 sequences, with around 11% found just once. The sample was blood, either unsorted or a sorted T cell fraction (not recorded which). Source of these receptors: a male donor with ankylosing spondylitis or in good health (not recorded which).

This clonotype appeared many times. The CDR3 DNA reads as TGTGCCACCAGCAGGGGCCCGGACGGAGGCTCTGGAAACACCATATATTTT. The encoded protein is CATSRGPDGGSGNTIYF. The chain uses TRBV15 and TRBJ1-3; D uncertain. This CDR3 region has 17 residues. Looked up from germline, CDR1 is LNHNV and CDR2 is YYDKDF (reference sequence). V lost 3 bases and J 0 bases, leaving 15 bases between the germline ends. Filled out from reference TRBV15 and TRBJ1-3, the complete variable domain reads DAMVIQNPRYQVTQFGKPVTLSCSQTLNHNVMYWYQQKSSQAPKLLFHYYDKDFNNEADTPDNFQSRRPNTSFCFLDIRSPGLGDTAMYLCATSRGPDGGSGNTIYFGEGSWLTVV.

V and J are TRBV7-9 and TRBJ1-2, with D possibly TRBD1 on 5 matching bases. The CDR3 is made up of 13 amino acids. Trimming cost V 8 bases and J 4 bases, with 14 bases left between them. CDR1 and CDR2 (germline): SEHNR, FQNEAQ (reference sequence). CDR3 residues: CASPGAPGYGYTF. The CDR3 DNA is TGTGCCAGCCCCGGGGCCCCGGGCTATGGCTACACCTTC.

There are a few counts of this clonotype. The rearrangement joins TRBV29-1 to TRBJ1-2; maybe TRBD1 (5 bases). CDR1 is SQVTM, CDR2 ANQGSEA, per germline. The V end lost 4 bases, the J end lost 4 bases, and 10 bases lay between the germline ends. The CDR3 contains 12 residues. CDR3 in amino acids: CSVVSGTYGYTF. CDR3 in DNA: TGCAGCGTTGTTTCCGGGACCTATGGCTACACCTTC.

This clonotype was detected only a few times. The V and J genes are TRBV7-8 and TRBJ2-7; D tentatively reads TRBD1 or TRBD2 (6 bases each). There are 13 residues in the CDR3. CDR1 and CDR2 (germline): SGHVS, FQNEAQ. V was pared by 8 bases and J by 2 bases, with 13 bases between. Here the CDR3 reads CASRGGGTYEQYF. As DNA, the CDR3 is TGTGCCAGCCGAGGAGGGGGGACCTACGAGCAGTACTTC.

The chain is built from TRBV11-2 and TRBJ2-5; the D gene could be TRBD1 or TRBD2 (6 bases each). CDR1 and CDR2 from the germline V gene are SGHAT and FQNNGV. Trimming took 1 base from V and 5 from J, leaving 11 bases between them. CDR3 length equals 14 residues. CDR3 bases: TGTGCCAGCAGCTTAGTTCGAGGGGGGGAGACCCAGTACTTC. Protein product: CASSLVRGGETQYF.